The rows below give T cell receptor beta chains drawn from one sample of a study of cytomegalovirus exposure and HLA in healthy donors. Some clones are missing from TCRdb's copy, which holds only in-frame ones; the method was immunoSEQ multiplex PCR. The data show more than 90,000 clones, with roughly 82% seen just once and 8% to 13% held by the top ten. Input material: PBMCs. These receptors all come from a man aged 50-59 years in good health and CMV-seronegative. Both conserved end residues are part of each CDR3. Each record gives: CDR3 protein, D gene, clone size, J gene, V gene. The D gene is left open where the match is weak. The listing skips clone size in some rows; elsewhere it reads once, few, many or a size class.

CASSEDRAYGYTF NA NA TRBJ1-2 TRBV2
CSVEHGQGVSYEQYF TRBD1 NA TRBJ2-7 TRBV29-1
CASSQVQGAQPQHF TRBD1 NA TRBJ1-5 TRBV4-2
CASSRPRGSYEQYF NA NA TRBJ2-7 TRBV4-2
CASSRVIREAAGYTF NA NA TRBJ1-2 TRBV6-5
CASSFGGETQYF NA few TRBJ2-5 TRBV28
CASSRAGANTGELLF TRBD2 NA TRBJ2-2 TRBV25-1
CASNKGLAGVPSYEQYF TRBD2 NA TRBJ2-7 TRBV5-1
CASSLAHSSGEQYF TRBD2 NA TRBJ2-7 TRBV7-6
CASSVGWTTTDTQYF NA NA TRBJ2-3 TRBV9
CASSQGLDGYTF NA NA TRBJ1-2 TRBV19
CASTPSGVDYGYTF NA NA TRBJ1-2 TRBV7-8
CASSFISTGHKEQYF TRBD1 few TRBJ2-7 TRBV11-3
CASRYSATSGNEQFF NA NA TRBJ2-1 TRBV5-1